The 13 T cell receptor beta chains listed next were all sequenced from one sample in a study of shared clonotypes between healthy human individuals. Some clones are missing from TCRdb's copy, which holds only in-frame ones; the method was immunoSEQ multiplex PCR. Among fewer than 650,000 clones listed, roughly four fifths were seen once. Source material: PBMCs. These receptors all stem from a woman aged 40 to 50 in good health. Some clones in this sample may be carry-over from other donors' samples.

The rearrangement uses TRBV29-1 and TRBJ2-1, with TRBD2 as a possible D gene (7 bases). Germline V gene lookup returns CDR1 SQVTM and CDR2 ANQGSEA. Trimming removed 5 bases from V and 4 bases from J, with 12 bases in between. This CDR3 is 13 amino acids long. CDR3 in amino acids: CSVQGTTYNEQFF. DNA of the CDR3: TGCAGCGTTCAGGGGACTACTTACAATGAGCAGTTCTTC.

This clone was observed once. This sequence joins TRBV6-5 and TRBJ2-2; D not resolved. This CDR3 region has 16 residues. Trimming took off 2 bases at V and 7 bases at J, with 17 bases between the two ends. Germline assignment: CDR1 MNHEY and CDR2 SVGAGI. CDR3 in amino acids: CASSYDSRRSGGELFF. The CDR3 region has the DNA TGTGCCAGCAGTTACGATAGCCGCCGCTCGGGCGGGGAGCTGTTTTTT.

Concerning this clone: Within the sample, other DNA sequences also encode this same CDR3. The chain has TRBV28 and TRBJ1-2; D is ambiguous. This CDR3 has 14 residues. The V end was cut by 4 bases, the J end by 2 bases, with 11 bases between. The V gene's germline CDR1 is MDHEN and CDR2 SYDVKM. CDR3 residues: CASSSPTGNYGYTF. Written as DNA, the CDR3 is TGTGCCAGCAGTTCACCGACGGGGAACTATGGCTACACCTTC.

The CDR3 loop is CASSSTGLGTEAFF. The DNA of the CDR3 is TGTGCCAGCAGCTCGACAGGGCTCGGTACTGAAGCTTTCTTT. V usage is TRBV11-2 and J usage is TRBJ1-1; TRBD1 agrees at 7 bases. J lost 5 bases, V lost 4 bases, and 7 bases had no gene match. The CDR3 extends over 14 amino acids. Germline V gives CDR1 SGHAT, CDR2 FQNNGV.

This clone has only one observation. The rearrangement uses TRBV19 and TRBJ2-1; 10 nucleotides line up with TRBD2. The germline V gene has CDR1 LNHDA and CDR2 SQIVND (reference sequence). CDR3 length equals 15 residues. The trim removed 4 bases at V and 8 bases at J, leaving 8 bases unmatched. The CDR3 loop reads CASSRASGSSDEQFF. The CDR3 region has the DNA TGTGCCAGTAGTAGGGCTAGCGGGAGCTCGGATGAGCAGTTCTTC.

DNA for the CDR3: TGTGCCATCAGCAAACAGGGGGCTGGTGCTAGCACAGATACGCAGTATTTT. Translation: CAISKQGAGASTDTQYF. This sequence joins TRBV10-3 and TRBJ2-3; 9 positions match TRBD1. The CDR3 is 17 residues long. The ends lost 6 bases at V and 0 bases at J; junction bases unmatched: 10. Germline CDR1 and CDR2: ENHRY and SYGVKD.

Of note for this clone: A read error likely explains this, since a far larger clone differs by one base. The chain uses TRBV30 and TRBJ2-7; the D is unclear. Germline-derived CDR1 and CDR2 are GTSNPN and SVGIG (reference sequence). This CDR3 comprises 11 residues. CDR3 in amino acids: CAWSTYDERYF. CDR3 sequence (DNA): TGTGCCTGGAGTACCTACGACGAGCGGTACTTC.

This chain joins TRBV7-2 and TRBJ1-3; D not resolved. V was clipped by 2 bases and J by 2 bases, with 13 bases between them. Germline V lookup: CDR1 SGHTA, CDR2 FQGNSA. There are 16 residues in the CDR3. The CDR3 is CASSLSAGSAGNTIYF. The CDR3 bases are TGTGCCAGCAGCTTAAGTGCGGGTTCTGCTGGAAACACCATATATTTT.

This clone was counted a single time. The rearrangement uses TRBV2 and TRBJ2-2; 10 bases are a match to TRBD2. V shed 5 bases and J 7 bases; nucleotides not matched to a gene: 7. Per germline, CDR1 SNHLY and CDR2 FYNNEI. This CDR3 region has 15 residues. In nucleotides, the CDR3 is TGTGCCAGCAGTACCGGGACTAGCGACTTCGGGGAGCTGTTTTTT. Translating gives CASSTGTSDFGELFF.

The chain employs TRBV7-3 and TRBJ2-3; D unresolved. V was trimmed by 5 bases and J by 0 bases, leaving 15 bases between them. The V gene's germline CDR1 is SGHTA and CDR2 FQGTGA. The CDR3 runs to 16 residues. CDR3 loop: CASSPAGPPSTDTQYF. The CDR3 DNA reads TGTGCCAGCAGCCCAGCCGGACCGCCCAGCACAGATACGCAGTATTTT.

For the CDR3, the DNA is TGCAGCGTTTACCGGGACAGGGGAGGCGGCTACACCTTC. Protein: CSVYRDRGGGYTF. The rearrangement joins TRBV29-1 to TRBJ1-2; TRBD1 matches 10 bases. Germline lookup yields CDR1 SQVTM and CDR2 ANQGSEA. Losses at the gene ends were 5 bases for V and 8 bases for J; bases not matched to a gene: 8. The CDR3 runs 13 residues.

The chain's CDR3 is CASRRPDSQETQYF. In nucleotides, the CDR3 is TGTGCCAGCAGACGACCTGACAGCCAAGAGACCCAGTACTTC. The chain couples TRBV11-1 to TRBJ2-5; tentatively, D is TRBD1 (5 bases). V was cut by 6 bases and J by 1 base, with 12 bases left in between. The germline gives CDR1 SGHAT, CDR2 FQDESV (reference sequence). The CDR3 has 14 residues.

This chain connects TRBV2 to TRBJ2-1, with 8 bases aligning to TRBD1. The germline V gene has CDR1 SNHLY and CDR2 FYNNEI. The CDR3 has 18 amino acids. Trimming removed 0 bases from V and 0 bases from J; junction bases left unmatched: 7. DNA of the CDR3: TGTGCCAGCAGTGAAGCGGGGACAGGACGCGTCTCCTACAATGAGCAGTTCTTC. Translating gives CASSEAGTGRVSYNEQFF.